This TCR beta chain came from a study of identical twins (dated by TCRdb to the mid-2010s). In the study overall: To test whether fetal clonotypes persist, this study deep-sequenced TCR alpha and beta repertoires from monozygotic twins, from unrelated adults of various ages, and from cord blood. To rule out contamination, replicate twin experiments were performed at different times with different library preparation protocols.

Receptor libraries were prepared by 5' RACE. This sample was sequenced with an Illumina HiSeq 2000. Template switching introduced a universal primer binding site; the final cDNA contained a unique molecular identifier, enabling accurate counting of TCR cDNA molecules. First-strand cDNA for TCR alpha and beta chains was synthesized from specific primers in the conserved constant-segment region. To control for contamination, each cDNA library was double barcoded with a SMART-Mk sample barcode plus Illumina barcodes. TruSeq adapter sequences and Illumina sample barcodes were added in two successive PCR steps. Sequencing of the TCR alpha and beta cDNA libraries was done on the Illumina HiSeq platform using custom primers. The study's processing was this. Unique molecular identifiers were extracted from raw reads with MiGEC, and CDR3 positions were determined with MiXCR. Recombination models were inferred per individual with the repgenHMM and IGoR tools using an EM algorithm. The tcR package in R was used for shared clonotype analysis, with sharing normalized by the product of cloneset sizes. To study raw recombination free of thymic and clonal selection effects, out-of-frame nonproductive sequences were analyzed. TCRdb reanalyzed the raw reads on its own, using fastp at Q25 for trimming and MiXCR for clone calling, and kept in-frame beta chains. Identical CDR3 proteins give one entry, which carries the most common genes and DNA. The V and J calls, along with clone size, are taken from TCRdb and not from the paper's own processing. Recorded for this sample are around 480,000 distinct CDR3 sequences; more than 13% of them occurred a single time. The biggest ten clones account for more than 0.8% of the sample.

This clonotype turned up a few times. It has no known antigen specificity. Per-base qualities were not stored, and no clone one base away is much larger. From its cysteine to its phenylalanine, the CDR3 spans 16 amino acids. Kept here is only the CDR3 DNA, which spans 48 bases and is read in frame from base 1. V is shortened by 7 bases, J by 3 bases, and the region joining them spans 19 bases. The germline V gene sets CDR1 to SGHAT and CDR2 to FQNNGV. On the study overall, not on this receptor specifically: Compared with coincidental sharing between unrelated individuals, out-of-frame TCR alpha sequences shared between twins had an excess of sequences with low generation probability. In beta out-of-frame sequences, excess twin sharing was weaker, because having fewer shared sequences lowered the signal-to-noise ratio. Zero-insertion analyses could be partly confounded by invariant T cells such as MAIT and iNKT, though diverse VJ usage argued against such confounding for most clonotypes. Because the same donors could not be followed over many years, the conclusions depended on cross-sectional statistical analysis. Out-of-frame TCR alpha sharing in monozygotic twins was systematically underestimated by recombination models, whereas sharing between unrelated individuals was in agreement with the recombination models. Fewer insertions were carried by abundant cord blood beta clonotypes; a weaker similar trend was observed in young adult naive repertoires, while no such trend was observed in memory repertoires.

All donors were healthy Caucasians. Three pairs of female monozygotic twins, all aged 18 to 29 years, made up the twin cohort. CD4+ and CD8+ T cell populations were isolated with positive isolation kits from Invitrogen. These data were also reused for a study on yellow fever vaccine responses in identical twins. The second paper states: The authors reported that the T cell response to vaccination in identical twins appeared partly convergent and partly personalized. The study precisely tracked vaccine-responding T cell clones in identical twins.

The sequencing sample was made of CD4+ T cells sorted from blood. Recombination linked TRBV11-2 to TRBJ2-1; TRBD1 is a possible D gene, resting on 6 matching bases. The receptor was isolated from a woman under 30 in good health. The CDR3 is CASNLMGQSLYNEQFF. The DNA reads TGTGCCAGCAACCTAATGGGACAATCCCTCTACAATGAGCAGTTCTTC.